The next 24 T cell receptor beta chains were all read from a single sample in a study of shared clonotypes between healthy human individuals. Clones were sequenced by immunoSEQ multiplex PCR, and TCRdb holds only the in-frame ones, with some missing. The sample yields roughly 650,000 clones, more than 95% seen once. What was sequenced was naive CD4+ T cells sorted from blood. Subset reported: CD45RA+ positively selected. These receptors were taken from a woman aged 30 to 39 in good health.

In DNA, the CDR3 is TGTGCCAGCAGCTGGGGACTGAACACCGGGGAGCTGTTTTTT. It yields the protein CASSWGLNTGELFF. The chain uses TRBV5-4 and TRBJ2-2, with a tentative D call TRBD2 (6 bases). V was pared by 3 bases and J by 1 base, with 7 bases between. This CDR3 comprises 14 residues. The germline V gene has CDR1 SGHNT and CDR2 YYREEE (reference sequence).

This CDR3 reads CASSYIVVGTGAEAFF. The CDR3 DNA follows: TGTGCCAGCAGTTATATCGTAGTAGGGACAGGGGCTGAAGCTTTCTTT. This rearrangement joins TRBV6-6 to TRBJ1-1, with 10 nucleotides matching TRBD1. The CDR3 runs 16 residues. Germline CDR1 and CDR2: MNHNY and SVGAGI (reference sequence). Trimming cost V 3 bases and J 6 bases; bases outside gene matches: 10.

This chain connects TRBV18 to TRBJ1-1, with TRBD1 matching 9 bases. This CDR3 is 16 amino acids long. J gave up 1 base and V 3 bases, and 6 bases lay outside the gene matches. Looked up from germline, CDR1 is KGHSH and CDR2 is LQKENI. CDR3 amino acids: CASSPRTGATNTEAFF. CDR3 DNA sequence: TGTGCCAGCTCACCGCGGACAGGGGCTACGAACACTGAAGCTTTCTTT.

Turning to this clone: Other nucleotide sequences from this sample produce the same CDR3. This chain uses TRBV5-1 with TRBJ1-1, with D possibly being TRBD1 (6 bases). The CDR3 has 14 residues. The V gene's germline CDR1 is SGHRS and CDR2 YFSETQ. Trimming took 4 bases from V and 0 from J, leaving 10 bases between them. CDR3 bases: TGCGCCAGCAGCCCGGGACATCTGAACACTGAAGCTTTCTTT. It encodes CASSPGHLNTEAFF. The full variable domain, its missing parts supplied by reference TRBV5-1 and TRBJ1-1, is KAGVTQTPRYLIKTRGQQVTLSCSPISGHRSVSWYQQTPGQGLQFLFEYFSETQRNKGNFPGRFSGRQFSNSRSEMNVSTLELGDSALYLCASSPGHLNTEAFFGQGTRLTVV.

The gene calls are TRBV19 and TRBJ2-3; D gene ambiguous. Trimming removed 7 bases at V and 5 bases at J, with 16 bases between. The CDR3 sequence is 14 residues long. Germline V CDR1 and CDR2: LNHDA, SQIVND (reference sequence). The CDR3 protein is CASTLDPAGDTQYF. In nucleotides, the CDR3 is TGTGCCAGTACCCTGGATCCTGCCGGAGATACGCAGTATTTT.

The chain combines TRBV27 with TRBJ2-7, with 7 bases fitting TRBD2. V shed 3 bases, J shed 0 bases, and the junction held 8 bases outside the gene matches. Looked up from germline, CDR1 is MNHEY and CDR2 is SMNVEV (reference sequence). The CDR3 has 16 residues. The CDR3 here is CASSFSLAALSYEQYF. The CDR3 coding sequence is TGTGCCAGCAGTTTCTCGCTAGCGGCTCTCTCCTACGAGCAGTACTTC.

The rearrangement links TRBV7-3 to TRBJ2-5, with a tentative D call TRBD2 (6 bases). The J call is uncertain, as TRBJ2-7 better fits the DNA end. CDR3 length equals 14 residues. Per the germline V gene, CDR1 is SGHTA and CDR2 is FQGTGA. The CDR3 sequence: CASSLTAGINEQYF. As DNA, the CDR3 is TGTGCCAGCAGCTTAACGGCGGGAATAAACGAGCAGTACTTC.

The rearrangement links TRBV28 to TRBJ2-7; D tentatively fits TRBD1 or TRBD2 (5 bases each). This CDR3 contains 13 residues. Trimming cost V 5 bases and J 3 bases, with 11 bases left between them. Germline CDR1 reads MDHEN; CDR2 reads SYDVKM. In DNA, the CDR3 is TGTGCCAGCAGTCACGGGGCGGACTACGAGCAGTACTTC. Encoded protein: CASSHGADYEQYF.

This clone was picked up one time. CDR3 protein: CASSHTLAYSNQPQHF. CDR3 bases: TGTGCCAGCAGTCATACTTTGGCTTATAGCAATCAGCCCCAGCATTTT. This sequence joins TRBV27 and TRBJ1-5; D gene uncertain. Trimming took 5 bases from V and 0 from J, leaving 14 bases between them. This CDR3 has 16 residues. Germline V gives CDR1 MNHEY, CDR2 SMNVEV (reference sequence).

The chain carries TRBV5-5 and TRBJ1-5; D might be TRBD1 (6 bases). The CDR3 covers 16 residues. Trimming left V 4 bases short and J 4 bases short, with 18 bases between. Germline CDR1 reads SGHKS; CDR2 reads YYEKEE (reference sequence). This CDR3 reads CASSVVSGTRNQPQHF. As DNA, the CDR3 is TGTGCCAGCAGCGTCGTTTCCGGGACAAGGAATCAGCCCCAGCATTTT. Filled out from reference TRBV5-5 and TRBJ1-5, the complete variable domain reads DAGVTQSPTHLIKTRGQQVTLRCSPISGHKSVSWYQQVLGQGPQFIFQYYEKEERGRGNFPDRFSARQFPNYSSELNVNALLLGDSALYLCASSVVSGTRNQPQHFGDGTRLSIL.

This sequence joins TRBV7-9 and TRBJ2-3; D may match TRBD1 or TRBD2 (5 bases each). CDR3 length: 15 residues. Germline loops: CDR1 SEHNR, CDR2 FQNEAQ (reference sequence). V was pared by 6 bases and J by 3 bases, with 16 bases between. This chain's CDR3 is CASRPPARGTDTQYF. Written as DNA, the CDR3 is TGTGCCAGCAGACCCCCCGCGAGGGGAACAGATACGCAGTATTTT.

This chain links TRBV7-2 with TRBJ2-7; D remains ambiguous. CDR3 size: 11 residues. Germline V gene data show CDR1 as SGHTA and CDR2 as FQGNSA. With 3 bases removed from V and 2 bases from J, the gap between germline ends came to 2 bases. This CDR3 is CASSFAYEQYF. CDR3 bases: TGTGCCAGCAGCTTTGCCTACGAGCAGTACTTC.

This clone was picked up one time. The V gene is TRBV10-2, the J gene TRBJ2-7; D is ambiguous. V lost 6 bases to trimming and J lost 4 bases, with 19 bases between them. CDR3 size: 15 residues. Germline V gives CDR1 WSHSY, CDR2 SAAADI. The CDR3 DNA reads TGCGCCAGCAGGAAAGTGGGCGAGGCGGCTTACGAGCAGTACTTC. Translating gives CASRKVGEAAYEQYF.

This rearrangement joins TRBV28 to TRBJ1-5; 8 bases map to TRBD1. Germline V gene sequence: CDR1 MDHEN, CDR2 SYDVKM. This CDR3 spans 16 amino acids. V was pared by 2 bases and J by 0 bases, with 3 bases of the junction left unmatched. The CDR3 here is CASSLTGGPSNQPQHF. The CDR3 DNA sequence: TGTGCCAGCAGTTTAACAGGGGGGCCTAGCAATCAGCCCCAGCATTTT.

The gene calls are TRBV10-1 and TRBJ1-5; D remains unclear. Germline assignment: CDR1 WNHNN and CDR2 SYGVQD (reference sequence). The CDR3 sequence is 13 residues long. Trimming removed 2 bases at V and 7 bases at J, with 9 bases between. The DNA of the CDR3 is TGCGCCAGCAGTGAGATGGGTAACCAGCCCCAGCATTTT. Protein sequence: CASSEMGNQPQHF.

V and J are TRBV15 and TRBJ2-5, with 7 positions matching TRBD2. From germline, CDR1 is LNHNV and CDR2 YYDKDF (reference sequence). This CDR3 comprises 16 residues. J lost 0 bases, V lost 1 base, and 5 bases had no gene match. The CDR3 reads CATSRAITSDQETQYF. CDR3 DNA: TGTGCCACCAGCAGAGCAATTACTAGCGACCAAGAGACCCAGTACTTC.

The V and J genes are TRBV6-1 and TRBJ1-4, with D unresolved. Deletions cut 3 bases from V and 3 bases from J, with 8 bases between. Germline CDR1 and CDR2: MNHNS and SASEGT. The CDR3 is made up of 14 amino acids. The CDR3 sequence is CASSDSWANEKLFF. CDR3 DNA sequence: TGTGCCAGCAGTGACAGTTGGGCTAATGAAAAACTGTTTTTT.

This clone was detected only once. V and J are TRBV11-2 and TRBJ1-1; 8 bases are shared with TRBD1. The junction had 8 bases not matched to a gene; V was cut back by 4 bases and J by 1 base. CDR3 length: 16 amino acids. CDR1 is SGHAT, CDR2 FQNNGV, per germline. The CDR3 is CASSSPTGETNTEAFF. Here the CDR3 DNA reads TGTGCCAGCAGCTCTCCGACAGGGGAGACGAACACTGAAGCTTTCTTT.

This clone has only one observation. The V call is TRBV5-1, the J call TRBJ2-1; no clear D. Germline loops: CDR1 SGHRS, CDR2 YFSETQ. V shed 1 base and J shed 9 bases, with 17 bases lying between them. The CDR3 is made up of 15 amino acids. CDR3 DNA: TGCGCCAGCAGCTTGAGTGCCGGACCGTTAGGTGAGCAGTTCTTC. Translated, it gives CASSLSAGPLGEQFF.

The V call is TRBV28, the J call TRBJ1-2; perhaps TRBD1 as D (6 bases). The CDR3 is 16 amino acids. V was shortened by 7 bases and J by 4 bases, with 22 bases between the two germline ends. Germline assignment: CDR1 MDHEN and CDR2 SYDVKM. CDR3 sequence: CASTSAVDSYGYGYTF. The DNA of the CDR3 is TGTGCCAGCACGTCCGCAGTGGACAGTTACGGCTATGGCTACACCTTC.

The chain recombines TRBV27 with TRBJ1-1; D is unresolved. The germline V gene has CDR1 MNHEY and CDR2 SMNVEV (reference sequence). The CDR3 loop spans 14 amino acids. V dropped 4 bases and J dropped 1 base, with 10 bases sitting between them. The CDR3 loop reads CASSSYWGNTEAFF. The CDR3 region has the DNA TGTGCCAGCAGTTCCTACTGGGGGAACACTGAAGCTTTCTTT.

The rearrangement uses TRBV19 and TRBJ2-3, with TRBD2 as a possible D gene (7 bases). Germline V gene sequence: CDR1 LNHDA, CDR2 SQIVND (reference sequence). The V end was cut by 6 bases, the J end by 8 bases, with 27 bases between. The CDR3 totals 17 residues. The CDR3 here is CASSTGATGGALGTQYF. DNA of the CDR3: TGTGCCAGTAGCACCGGTGCGACGGGGGGCGCCCTCGGTACGCAGTATTTT.

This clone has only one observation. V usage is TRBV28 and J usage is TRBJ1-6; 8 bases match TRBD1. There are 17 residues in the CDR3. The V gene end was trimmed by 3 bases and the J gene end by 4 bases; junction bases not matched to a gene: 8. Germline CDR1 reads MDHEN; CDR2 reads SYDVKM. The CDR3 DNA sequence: TGTGCCAGCAGTTTGCAGGGGGCGAGTGTTTATAATTCACCCCTCCACTTT. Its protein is CASSLQGASVYNSPLHF.

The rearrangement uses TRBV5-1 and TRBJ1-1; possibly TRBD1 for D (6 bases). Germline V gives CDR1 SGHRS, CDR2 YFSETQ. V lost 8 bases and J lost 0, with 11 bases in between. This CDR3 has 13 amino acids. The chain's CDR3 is CASRQELNTEAFF. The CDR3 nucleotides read TGCGCCAGTAGACAGGAATTGAACACTGAAGCTTTCTTT.